Here is one TCR beta chain with its context. Its antigen is currently unknown. The sample belongs to a study of T cell repertoires in cytomegalovirus infection. Study background: Well-studied HLA-B-restricted epitopes and recently identified HLA-C-restricted epitopes of CMV were both used in the study. In public TCR beta signatures, there were indications of both CMV infection and matching HLA type. Study findings and constraints: Clonotype analysis showed dominance of the ex vivo response by HLA-C-restricted CMV-specific TCR beta clonotypes.

In TCRdb, the reads were re-called with MiXCR into one record per CDR3 protein. The sample consists of hundreds of thousands of distinct CDR3 sequences, under 55% of them appearing once. V was trimmed by 1 base and J by 1 base, leaving 4 bases between them. Germline lookup yields CDR1 MNHEY and CDR2 SVGAGI. This CDR3 comprises 14 residues. The TCR was taken from a human donor in good health (CMV status not recorded). Some clones in this sample may be carry-over from other donors' samples. Sequences were derived from cultured PBMCs, sampled from culture after CMV antigen stimulation. The chain is built from TRBV6-5 and TRBJ2-2; D is undetermined. DNA of the CDR3: TGTGCCAGCAGTTACTTACAGAACACCGGGGAGCTGTTTTTT. Its protein is CASSYLQNTGELFF.